One and the same sample provided the 20 T cell receptor beta chains below, sequenced in a study of blood T cell repertoires in COVID-19. Only in-frame clones appear in the TCRdb table, and some are missing; sequencing was by immunoSEQ multiplex PCR. In the table there are 70,000 to 85,000 clones, more than 70% of which are singletons. The sample was peripheral blood. The receptors come from a woman of 80 years or more in a cohort sampled during active or convalescent COVID-19.

The rearrangement links TRBV27 to TRBJ2-1, with a possible D match to TRBD2 (5 bases). The germline V gene has CDR1 MNHEY and CDR2 SMNVEV (reference sequence). V was pared by 4 bases and J by 5 bases, with 15 bases between. The CDR3 runs to 15 residues. CDR3 sequence (DNA): TGTGCCAGCAGTTCGTATCAGAGGGAAGACAATGAGCAGTTCTTC. This sequence encodes CASSSYQREDNEQFF.

The chain carries TRBV28 and TRBJ1-2; 7 bases fit TRBD1. Germline-derived CDR1 and CDR2 are MDHEN and SYDVKM. CDR3 length equals 13 residues. The trim removed 10 bases at V and 4 bases at J, leaving 9 bases unmatched. CDR3 protein: CATRTGHSYGYTF. For the CDR3, the DNA is TGTGCCACACGGACAGGACACTCCTATGGCTACACCTTC.

The chain carries TRBV19 and TRBJ2-7; a weak D match, TRBD1 (5 bases). The CDR3 has 15 residues. CDR1 is LNHDA, CDR2 SQIVND, per germline (reference sequence). Trimming left V 11 bases short and J 0 bases short, with 20 bases between. CDR3 nucleotide sequence: TGTGCCCCCGAAGAGAGGACAAATAGCTCCTACGAGCAGTACGTC. This sequence encodes CAPEERTNSSYEQYV.

The chain's CDR3 is CASGPTGSSTDTQYF. The CDR3 DNA sequence: TGTGCCAGTGGGCCGACAGGTTCTAGCACAGATACGCAGTATTTT. The chain combines TRBV19 with TRBJ2-3; weak D call: TRBD1 (6 bases). V gave up 8 bases and J gave up 0 bases, with 15 bases separating them. Germline values: CDR1 LNHDA, CDR2 SQIVND (reference sequence). The CDR3 runs to 15 residues.

The J gene is TRBJ2-7, the V gene TRBV12-3 or TRBV12-4; unclear D gene. The V and J ends lost 5 bases and 3 bases respectively, with 11 bases between them. The CDR3 loop spans 13 amino acids. The DNA of the CDR3 is TGTGCCAGCAGTCCCCCCCCCGGCTACGAGCAGTACTTC. Amino acids: CASSPPPGYEQYF.

CDR3 amino acids: CASSQAGGGETQYF. The DNA of the CDR3 is TGTGCCAGCAGCCAAGCGGGAGGGGGGGAGACCCAGTACTTC. V usage is TRBV3-1 (or the pseudogene TRBV3-2) and J usage is TRBJ2-5; TRBD2 matches 8 bases. With 1 base clipped from V and 5 bases from J, the junction kept 3 bases outside the gene matches. Germline CDR1 and CDR2: LGHDT and YNNKEL (reference sequence). CDR3 length: 14 amino acids.

The V call is TRBV7-6, the J call TRBJ2-6, with D perhaps TRBD2 (6 bases). V lost 1 base, J lost 0 bases, and 13 bases lay in between. Germline lookup yields CDR1 SGHVS and CDR2 FNYEAQ. CDR3 size: 18 residues. The CDR3 nucleotides read TGTGCCAGCAGCTTAGTTGGGACTGAAAGCTCTGGGGCCAACGTCCTGACTTTC. Protein product: CASSLVGTESSGANVLTF.

V usage is TRBV19 and J usage is TRBJ2-1; 7 nucleotides align to TRBD1. The CDR3 covers 11 residues. Germline CDR1 reads LNHDA; CDR2 reads SQIVND (reference sequence). J was trimmed by 10 bases and V by 11 bases; bases with no gene match: 8. CDR3 in DNA: TGTGCCGGGCAACAGGGGAGCGAGCAGTTCTTC. Its translation is CAGQQGSEQFF. Supplemented by reference TRBV19 and TRBJ2-1, the full variable domain reads DGGITQSPKYLFRKEGQNVTLSCEQNLNHDAMYWYRQDPGQGLRLIYYSQIVNDFQKGDIAEGYSVSREKKESFPLTVTSAQKNPTAFYLCAGQQGSEQFFGPGTRLTVL.

This clone was detected a few times. V gene TRBV7-2 combines with J gene TRBJ2-3; TRBD2 is a possible D gene (6 bases). Germline lookup yields CDR1 SGHTA and CDR2 FQGNSA. The ends were cut back, 1 base at V and 6 bases at J, with 17 bases in the middle. There are 16 residues in the CDR3. Here the CDR3 reads CASSLGGVGGADTQYF. CDR3 nucleotides: TGTGCCAGCAGCTTAGGGGGGGTAGGAGGGGCCGATACGCAGTATTTT.

The chain employs TRBV9 and TRBJ2-1; tentatively, D is TRBD2 (6 bases). The CDR3 extends over 15 amino acids. The V gene's germline CDR1 is SGDLS and CDR2 YYNGEE. With 4 bases removed from V and 6 bases from J, the gap between germline ends came to 17 bases. CDR3 residues: CASSPLERALNEQFF. CDR3 bases: TGTGCCAGCAGCCCGCTAGAGCGGGCGCTCAATGAGCAGTTCTTC.

The chain joins TRBV19 to TRBJ2-2; possible D gene TRBD1, 6 bases. V lost 7 bases and J 6 bases, leaving 9 bases between the germline ends. The germline CDR1 and CDR2 sequences are LNHDA and SQIVND (reference sequence). The CDR3 covers 12 residues. CDR3 loop: CASTHRAGELFF. DNA of the CDR3: TGTGCCAGTACTCACAGGGCCGGGGAGCTGTTTTTT.

The genes are TRBV11-2 and TRBJ2-7; D gene uncertain. V was shortened by 2 bases and J by 5 bases, with 7 bases between the two germline ends. CDR1 is SGHAT, CDR2 FQNNGV, per germline. The CDR3 spans 12 residues. In nucleotides, the CDR3 is TGTGCCAGCAGCTTACAGTTGCACGAGCAGTACTTC. It specifies CASSLQLHEQYF.

This chain links TRBV9 with TRBJ2-7; TRBD2 matches at 8 bases. The V gene end was trimmed by 1 base and the J gene end by 4 bases; junction bases not matched to a gene: 7. There are 15 residues in the CDR3. Germline V gives CDR1 SGDLS, CDR2 YYNGEE. Written as DNA, the CDR3 is TGTGCCAGCAGCGTATTCCCCCAGCGGGAGTACGAGCAGTACTTC. It specifies CASSVFPQREYEQYF.

The chain combines TRBV5-6 with TRBJ1-3, with D uncertain. Germline V gene lookup returns CDR1 SGHDT and CDR2 YYEEEE. The germline V and J ends were trimmed by 0 bases and 0 bases, with 7 bases remaining between them. CDR3 length equals 15 residues. CDR3 in DNA: TGTGCCAGCAGCTTGGCGCCGAGCTCTGGAAACACCATATATTTT. Translating gives CASSLAPSSGNTIYF.

The chain combines TRBV30 with TRBJ2-2; 7 bases match TRBD2. With V trimmed by 2 bases and J by 6 bases, 6 bases remained unmatched. In germline, CDR1 is GTSNPN, CDR2 SVGIG (reference sequence). The CDR3 consists of 14 residues. In nucleotides, the CDR3 is TGTGCCTGGAGTCGGGGGGTGGGTCCCGGGGAGCTGTTTTTT. It codes for CAWSRGVGPGELFF.

The chain joins TRBV12-3 or TRBV12-4 to TRBJ1-2; 7 bases match TRBD1. The CDR3 is made up of 13 amino acids. V trimming: 6 bases; J trimming: 5 bases; junction bases outside the gene matches: 6. The CDR3 is CASSKTGRYGYTF. The CDR3 DNA reads TGTGCCAGCAGCAAGACAGGGCGGTATGGCTACACCTTC.

The V and J genes are TRBV9 and TRBJ2-1, with 10 bases lining up with TRBD1. The CDR3 length is 21 residues. V was pared by 4 bases and J by 3 bases, with 22 bases of the junction left unmatched. Germline V lookup: CDR1 SGDLS, CDR2 YYNGEE. The CDR3 DNA follows: TGTGCCAGCAGCTCAGAGGGGACAGGGGTCAAACTAGGGGAAGACTACAATGAGCAGTTCTTC. Translating gives CASSSEGTGVKLGEDYNEQFF.

The V and J genes are TRBV6-5 and TRBJ2-7; D is unresolved. V was pared by 6 bases and J by 3 bases, with 9 bases between. This CDR3 comprises 12 residues. Germline-derived CDR1 and CDR2 are MNHEY and SVGAGI. The CDR3 is CASRARYYEQYV. The CDR3 DNA reads as TGTGCCAGCAGGGCCAGGTACTACGAGCAGTACGTC.

J is TRBJ2-4 and V is TRBV27; 11 bases agree with TRBD2. The CDR3 has 16 residues. The germline V gene encodes CDR1 MNHEY and CDR2 SMNVEV (reference sequence). V lost 7 bases and J lost 0; bases outside the gene matches: 5. The CDR3 here is CASTAGLAGAKNIQYF. The CDR3 nucleotides are TGTGCCAGCACCGCCGGACTAGCGGGAGCCAAAAACATTCAGTACTTC.

This clone was detected a few times. The gene calls are TRBV20-1 and TRBJ1-2; no definite D call. The CDR3 has 12 amino acids. Germline CDR1 reads DFQATT; CDR2 reads SNEGSKA (reference sequence). Trimming shortened V by 3 bases and J by 8 bases, and 13 bases separated the two germline ends. In DNA form, the CDR3 reads TGCAGTGCTAGTGCGGTCCCTTGGGGCTACACCTTC. Translating it yields CSASAVPWGYTF.